The rows below give T cell receptor beta chains drawn from one sample of a study of T cell repertoires in cytomegalovirus infection. Each CDR3 protein is one row after TCRdb ran MiXCR on the reads. This sample has about 500,000 distinct CDR3 sequences, with 30% to 40% found just once. The antigens for these receptors are not known. The sequenced sample was cultured PBMCs, obtained from culture after CMV antigen stimulation. The source is a human donor in good health (CMV status not recorded). Some clones in this sample may be carry-over from other donors' samples. CDR3s include the opening cysteine and the closing phenylalanine or tryptophan. Each record gives: clone size, D gene, V gene, J gene, CDR3 DNA, CDR3 protein. The D gene is left open where the match is weak. The size field is filled for only some rows; it gives once, few, many or a size class.

size: .
D: .
V: TRBV6-2/TRBV6-3
J: TRBJ2-1
DNA: TGTGCCAGCAGTTACGGCGAAGCGCCCTACAATGAGCAGTTCTTC
CDR3: CASSYGEAPYNEQFF

size: .
D: .
V: TRBV4-2
J: TRBJ2-3
DNA: TGTGCCAGCAGCCAAGATCGGGATAGACCAGATACGCAGTATTTT
CDR3: CASSQDRDRPDTQYF

size: .
D: TRBD2
V: TRBV12-3/TRBV12-4
J: TRBJ2-5
DNA: TGTGCCAGCAGTTCCTACGGGGGGGGAGAGACCCAGTACTTC
CDR3: CASSSYGGGETQYF

size: few
D: .
V: TRBV12-3/TRBV12-4
J: TRBJ2-3
DNA: TGTGCCAGCACCCAATATAGCACAGATACGCAGTATTTT
CDR3: CASTQYSTDTQYF

size: .
D: TRBD2
V: TRBV12-3/TRBV12-4
J: TRBJ2-3
DNA: TGTGCCAGCAGTCATGGACTAGCGGGAGGTTTAGATACGCAGTATTTT
CDR3: CASSHGLAGGLDTQYF

size: few
D: .
V: TRBV20-1
J: TRBJ2-3
DNA: TGCAGTGCTGCACACTCCTTGGGGCGGCGCACAGATACGCAGTATTTT
CDR3: CSAAHSLGRRTDTQYF

size: few
D: .
V: TRBV12-3/TRBV12-4
J: TRBJ2-5
DNA: TGTGCCAGCAGTGGGGAGGTAGCCCAGTACTTC
CDR3: CASSGEVAQYF

size: .
D: TRBD1
V: TRBV11-3
J: TRBJ2-5
DNA: TGTGCCAGCAGCCCCCGCCGGACAGGGAGAGAGACCCAGTACTTC
CDR3: CASSPRRTGRETQYF

size: few
D: TRBD1
V: TRBV27
J: TRBJ1-5
DNA: TGTGCCAGCAGTCCTGGACAGGTAGTAAATCAGCCCCAGCATTTT
CDR3: CASSPGQVVNQPQHF

size: .
D: .
V: TRBV7-9
J: TRBJ2-1
DNA: TGTGCCAGCAGCTTAGCTACGGCCTTTACTTACTACAATGAGCAGTTCTTC
CDR3: CASSLATAFTYYNEQFF

size: .
D: .
V: TRBV5-6
J: TRBJ2-4
DNA: TGTGCCAGCAGTCAAATCGGTGGCAGTACAAACATTCAGTACTTC
CDR3: CASSQIGGSTNIQYF

size: many
D: .
V: TRBV7-8
J: TRBJ1-1
DNA: TGTGCCAGCAGCCCATCACGGGGATTAGTCACTGAAGCTTTCTTT
CDR3: CASSPSRGLVTEAFF

size: .
D: .
V: TRBV19
J: TRBJ1-5
DNA: TGTGCCAGTAGTACCGGGGCCCCCGGTTATAGCAATCAGCCCCAGCATTTT
CDR3: CASSTGAPGYSNQPQHF